The 16 T cell receptor beta chains in this list originate from one sample, sequenced in a study of T-cell reconstitution after alpha-beta-depleted transplantation in children. Preparation of the TCRbeta library involved a method that used unique molecular identifiers. TCRdb redid the calling of the PCR reads with MiXCR, one entry per CDR3 protein. The sample carries around 600,000 distinct CDR3 sequences, roughly 15% recorded once. Material: PBMCs from the stem cell graft donor, obtained from the stem cell graft. Every receptor here comes from a human donor who donated a stem cell graft to a child with acute myeloid leukemia.

The rearrangement joins TRBV3-1 to TRBJ2-1; TRBD2 aligns across 7 bases. There are 12 residues in the CDR3. Per the germline V gene, CDR1 is LGHDT and CDR2 is YNNKEL (reference sequence). With 0 bases clipped from V and 10 bases from J, the junction kept 0 bases outside the gene matches. The CDR3 DNA reads TGTGCCAGCAGCCAAGAGCGGGGGGAGCAGTTCTTC. Encoded protein: CASSQERGEQFF.

This clonotype was observed a handful of times. The V and J genes are TRBV6-1 and TRBJ2-4; 9 bases match TRBD1. With V trimmed by 4 bases and J by 8 bases, 9 bases remained unmatched. The germline V gene encodes CDR1 MNHNS and CDR2 SASEGT. This CDR3 spans 15 amino acids. CDR3 in amino acids: CASSVQQGAQDIQYF. DNA of the CDR3: TGTGCCAGCAGTGTCCAACAGGGGGCCCAAGACATTCAGTACTTC.

In its sample, this clonotype was seen many times. The rearrangement uses TRBV29-1 and TRBJ2-1, with 9 bases lining up with TRBD2. The CDR3 spans 14 residues. CDR1 is SQVTM and CDR2 is ANQGSEA in the germline V gene. J was trimmed by 2 bases and V by 7 bases; bases with no gene match: 6. As DNA, the CDR3 is TGCAGCGGTCGCGGGGGGGAAACCTACAATGAGCAGTTCTTC. Its translation is CSGRGGETYNEQFF.

This clonotype came up many times. The V and J genes are TRBV27 and TRBJ2-5; 9 bases align to TRBD1. The CDR3 extends over 16 amino acids. Germline CDR1 and CDR2: MNHEY and SMNVEV (reference sequence). With 5 bases clipped from V and 5 bases from J, the junction kept 12 bases outside the gene matches. The CDR3 sequence: CASSAVPGTGMETQYF. CDR3 sequence (DNA): TGTGCCAGCAGTGCCGTCCCCGGGACAGGGATGGAGACCCAGTACTTC.

This clonotype was seen only a few times. The chain links TRBV7-2 to TRBJ2-1; TRBD2 matches 14 bases. The J segment lost 9 bases and the V segment lost 5 bases, leaving 6 bases of the junction unmatched. The CDR3 covers 15 residues. Germline V CDR1 and CDR2: SGHTA, FQGNSA. CDR3 residues: CASSRPGLAGVEQFF. Here the CDR3 DNA reads TGTGCCAGCAGCAGACCGGGACTAGCGGGGGTTGAGCAGTTCTTC.

There are many counts of this clonotype. The chain joins TRBV10-2 to TRBJ1-1; D unresolved. The CDR3 loop spans 14 amino acids. The V gene's germline CDR1 is WSHSY and CDR2 SAAADI. V was shortened by 7 bases and J by 3 bases, with 15 bases between the two germline ends. CDR3 nucleotides: TGCGCCAGCATGCCCCGACGGAGCGACACTGAAGCTTTCTTT. Its protein is CASMPRRSDTEAFF.

The V call is TRBV5-6, the J call TRBJ2-7; D is ambiguous. The CDR3 contains 14 residues. Between the trimmed V and J ends, which lost 1 base and 2 bases, there was a span of 10 bases. Germline values: CDR1 SGHDT, CDR2 YYEEEE. CDR3 region: CASSLQLQPYEQYV. The CDR3 coding sequence is TGTGCCAGCAGCTTGCAGTTACAGCCCTACGAGCAGTACGTC.

This clonotype has at least ten counts. The chain joins TRBV20-1 to TRBJ1-6, with D perhaps TRBD1 (6 bases). In germline, CDR1 is DFQATT, CDR2 SNEGSKA (reference sequence). The CDR3 runs to 16 residues. The V end was cut by 0 bases, the J end by 6 bases, with 15 bases between. The CDR3 DNA is TGCAGTGCTAGAGATAAGCCAGGGGCCGCTAATTCACCCCTCCACTTT. It translates to CSARDKPGAANSPLHF.

This clonotype was counted at least ten times. The chain combines TRBV4-3 with TRBJ1-1, with D perhaps TRBD1 (6 bases). V was pared by 1 base and J by 0 bases, with 12 bases between. This CDR3 region has 16 residues. Germline V gene lookup returns CDR1 LGHNA and CDR2 YSLEER. The CDR3 loop is CASSQASRTVNTEAFF. The CDR3 DNA is TGCGCCAGCAGCCAAGCGTCCAGGACAGTGAACACTGAAGCTTTCTTT.

This clonotype was seen ten or more times. The CDR3: CASSLRGPGNQPQHF. The CDR3 coding sequence is TGTGCCAGCAGCTTAAGGGGCCCAGGTAATCAGCCCCAGCATTTT. The V gene is TRBV7-2, the J gene TRBJ1-5; TRBD1 is a possible D gene (5 bases). V was clipped by 2 bases and J by 4 bases, with 12 bases between them. Per the germline V gene, CDR1 is SGHTA and CDR2 is FQGNSA. The CDR3 is made up of 15 amino acids.

This clonotype was counted a few times. The gene calls are TRBV24-1 and TRBJ1-5; TRBD1 aligns across 8 bases. The J segment lost 3 bases and the V segment lost 5 bases, leaving 17 bases of the junction unmatched. Germline loops: CDR1 KGHDR, CDR2 SFDVKD. The CDR3 contains 19 residues. The CDR3 sequence is CATSVHTPGRGRNNQPQHF. The CDR3 DNA follows: TGTGCCACCAGTGTTCACACTCCGGGCAGGGGGCGTAACAATCAGCCCCAGCATTTT.

V and J are TRBV12-3 or TRBV12-4 and TRBJ2-3; D unclear. Trimming removed 1 base at V and 1 base at J, with 12 bases between. The CDR3 totals 16 residues. The CDR3 loop is CASSLVRVLGTDTQYF. In nucleotides, the CDR3 is TGTGCCAGCAGTTTAGTTAGAGTCCTAGGCACAGATACGCAGTATTTT.

This clonotype was counted many times. The rearrangement uses TRBV20-1 and TRBJ2-7; D is possibly TRBD1 (5 bases). The V and J ends lost 0 bases and 0 bases respectively, with 12 bases between them. Germline assignment: CDR1 DFQATT and CDR2 SNEGSKA (reference sequence). This CDR3 region has 15 residues. This CDR3 is CSARDSRAGSYEQYF. CDR3 in DNA: TGCAGTGCTAGAGATAGCAGGGCCGGCTCCTACGAGCAGTACTTC.

In its sample, this clonotype was seen a few times. The V gene is TRBV29-1, the J gene TRBJ1-5, with 11 bases aligning to TRBD1. The germline CDR1 and CDR2 sequences are SQVTM and ANQGSEA. Losses at the gene ends were 6 bases for V and 2 bases for J; bases not matched to a gene: 3. The CDR3 sequence is 14 residues long. CDR3: CSVGDRGGNQPQHF. CDR3 in DNA: TGCAGCGTGGGGGACAGGGGGGGCAATCAGCCCCAGCATTTT.

V and J are TRBV28 and TRBJ1-1; no reliable D call. Germline V gives CDR1 MDHEN, CDR2 SYDVKM. The CDR3 is made up of 14 amino acids. Trimming pared 6 bases from V and 1 base from J, leaving 12 bases between. CDR3 region: CASSLSDTNTEAFF. Written as DNA, the CDR3 is TGTGCCAGCAGCCTCTCAGATACGAACACTGAAGCTTTCTTT.

In its sample, this clonotype was seen many times. The chain links TRBV29-1 to TRBJ2-5; 9 bases align to TRBD2. The CDR3 contains 16 residues. CDR1 and CDR2 from the germline V gene are SQVTM and ANQGSEA. Trimming cost V 3 bases and J 0 bases; bases outside gene matches: 8. CDR3 in amino acids: CSVDFSGGPYQETQYF. The CDR3 coding sequence is TGCAGCGTTGATTTTAGCGGGGGACCGTACCAAGAGACCCAGTACTTC.